What follows are 9 T cell receptor beta chains derived from one specimen sequenced in a study of T cell responses to AZD1222 COVID-19 vaccine. Here immunoSEQ multiplex PCR was the method, and the copy in TCRdb shows in-frame clones only, minus some. The table includes 140,000 or so clones, around nine tenths detected once. The sequenced sample was peripheral blood, obtained 28 days after the second AZD1222 dose. These TCRs come from an adult who received the AZD1222 COVID-19 vaccine.

The chain employs TRBV7-8 and TRBJ2-3, with 13 bases lining up with TRBD2. Trimming at V came to 4 bases and at J to 4 bases, leaving 8 bases not matched to a gene. The CDR3 extends over 17 amino acids. Germline CDR1 SGHVS, CDR2 FQNEAQ. Here the CDR3 DNA reads TGTGCCAGCAGCTCCCGGACTAGCGGGAGACCCCCAGATACGCAGTATTTT. Translated, it gives CASSSRTSGRPPDTQYF. Variable domain in full (rest from reference TRBV7-8 and TRBJ2-3): GAGVSQSPRYKVAKRGQDVALRCDPISGHVSLFWYQQALGQGPEFLTYFQNEAQLDKSGLPSDRFFAERPEGSVSTLKIQRTQQEDSAVYLCASSSRTSGRPPDTQYFGPGTRLTVL.

On this clone itself: Other DNA sequences in the same sample also yield this CDR3. The chain carries TRBV2 and TRBJ1-1; D ambiguous. CDR3 length: 16 residues. CDR1 SNHLY and CDR2 FYNNEI come from the germline V gene. Trimming pared 6 bases from V and 1 base from J, leaving 18 bases between. CDR3 DNA sequence: TGTGCCAGCAGCGCTAAAACGACTCGACCGAACACTGAAGCTTTCTTT. Translating gives CASSAKTTRPNTEAFF.

The gene calls are TRBV7-9 and TRBJ1-1; D is unresolved. This CDR3 comprises 12 residues. V gave up 1 base and J gave up 8 bases, with 8 bases separating them. Germline V gene data show CDR1 as SEHNR and CDR2 as FQNEAQ (reference sequence). DNA of the CDR3: TGTGCCAGCAGCTTAGGACGGGGAGAAGCTTTCTTT. Translated: CASSLGRGEAFF.

This chain uses TRBV4-2 with TRBJ1-6, with D unclear. This CDR3 is built from 14 residues. Germline assignment: CDR1 LGHNA and CDR2 YNFKEQ. V dropped 10 bases and J dropped 5 bases, with 15 bases sitting between them. The CDR3 nucleotides read TGTGCCACCAGGCCTTCGGACGATAATTCACCCCTCCACTTT. Its translation: CATRPSDDNSPLHF.

A single count supports this clone. This chain links TRBV12-3 or TRBV12-4 with TRBJ1-2; no clear D gene. Trimming stripped 1 base from V and 1 base from J, with 1 base between. The CDR3 runs 12 residues. The CDR3 nucleotides read TGTGCCAGCAGTTTAGTTAACTATGGCTACACCTTC. Protein: CASSLVNYGYTF.

The V call is TRBV7-9, the J call TRBJ2-7; 9 bases agree with TRBD1. Germline V gene data show CDR1 as SEHNR and CDR2 as FQNEAQ (reference sequence). This CDR3 comprises 15 residues. The ends lost 5 bases at V and 2 bases at J; junction bases unmatched: 7. In nucleotides, the CDR3 is TGTGCCAGCAGCCCTGGGACAGGGAAGGCCTACGAGCAGTACTTC. Residues: CASSPGTGKAYEQYF.

CDR3 in amino acids: CASSQSPTTMTDTQYF. CDR3 coding DNA: TGCGCCAGCAGTCAATCCCCGACAACTATGACAGATACGCAGTATTTT. The chain uses TRBV23-1 and TRBJ2-3; D gene ambiguous. TRBV23-1 is filed as an ORF, its function uncertain. The CDR3 has 16 residues. The V and J ends lost 0 bases and 3 bases respectively, with 13 bases between them.

This clone has just a few counts. J is TRBJ2-1 and V is TRBV28; TRBD2 aligns across 11 bases. Germline V CDR1 and CDR2: MDHEN, SYDVKM. The CDR3 spans 18 residues. V lost 3 bases to trimming and J lost 9 bases; unmatched junction nucleotides: 16. In DNA form, the CDR3 reads TGTGCCAGCAGTTTCGCTTTGCCGGCTAGCGGGAGGAGTAGTGAGCAGTTCTTC. Its protein is CASSFALPASGRSSEQFF.

The chain links TRBV28 to TRBJ1-5; weak D call: TRBD1 (5 bases). The V end lost 0 bases, the J end lost 4 bases, and 19 bases lay between the germline ends. The CDR3 consists of 18 residues. Germline CDR1 and CDR2: MDHEN and SYDVKM. The CDR3 is CASSLWGVRGRRNQPQHF. The CDR3 region has the DNA TGTGCCAGCAGTTTATGGGGGGTGAGAGGGCGGCGAAATCAGCCCCAGCATTTT. The full variable domain, rest sourced from reference TRBV28 and TRBJ1-5, is DVKVTQSSRYLVKRTGEKVFLECVQDMDHENMFWYRQDPGLGLRLIYFSYDVKMKEKGDIPEGYSVSREKKERFSLILESASTNQTSMYLCASSLWGVRGRRNQPQHFGDGTRLSIL.